This entry lists 22 T cell receptor beta chains sequenced from one sample in a study of Ad26.COV2.S vaccination and SARS-CoV-2 variants. Treatment given: around 19 received Ad26.COV2.S at low or high dose, single or two shots; roughly five received placebo; per-sample allocation not given. Following the first vaccine or placebo injection, samples were taken on day 63. Only in-frame clones appear in the TCRdb table, and some are missing; sequencing was by immunoSEQ multiplex PCR. The repertoire includes some 460,000 clones, nearly 90% of them detected once, and about 1.5% sits in the top ten. The sample in question was peripheral blood, obtained in a trial of Ad26.COV2.S vaccine versus placebo. The receptors here all came from a person between 18 and 60 years old who received the Ad26.COV2.S COVID-19 vaccine or a placebo.

The chain carries TRBV29-1 and TRBJ2-2; TRBD1 might be the D (6 bases). CDR1 and CDR2 from the germline V gene are SQVTM and ANQGSEA. The CDR3 has 12 amino acids. Trimming shortened V by 6 bases and J by 6 bases, and 11 bases separated the two germline ends. CDR3 nucleotide sequence: TGCAGCGTGGCCTACAGGGCCGGGGAGCTGTTTTTT. This codes for CSVAYRAGELFF.

The chain recombines TRBV9 with TRBJ1-4, with a tentative D call TRBD1 (5 bases). The germline CDR1 and CDR2 sequences are SGDLS and YYNGEE. Trimming removed 4 bases at V and 13 bases at J, with 26 bases between. The length of the CDR3 is 16 residues. CDR3 DNA sequence: TGTGCCAGCAGCCCCTACGGGACGCCAAGCGCCCTTACACTGTTTTTT. Its translation is CASSPYGTPSALTLFF.

The CDR3 protein is CASSTGSGGEAFF. The DNA for the CDR3 is TGCGCCAGCAGCACAGGAAGCGGGGGTGAGGCTTTCTTT. V is TRBV5-1 and J is TRBJ1-1, with TRBD1 as a possible D gene (5 bases). CDR3 size: 13 residues. The germline V gene has CDR1 SGHRS and CDR2 YFSETQ. The V gene lost 4 bases and the J gene lost 11 bases, with 18 bases spanning the gap.

V and J are TRBV4-2 and TRBJ1-5; 11 bases align to TRBD1. Per germline, CDR1 LGHNA and CDR2 YNFKEQ. The CDR3 runs to 15 residues. Trimming removed 4 bases from V and 5 bases from J; junction bases left unmatched: 4. CDR3 protein: CASSLWGQGDQPQHF. For the CDR3, the DNA is TGTGCCAGCAGCCTCTGGGGACAGGGGGATCAGCCCCAGCATTTT.

The rearrangement links TRBV18 to TRBJ1-2; 7 bases match TRBD1. Germline loops: CDR1 KGHSH, CDR2 LQKENI. The CDR3 loop spans 12 amino acids. J was trimmed by 7 bases and V by 5 bases; bases with no gene match: 4. The CDR3 protein is CASSSGTAGYTF. The CDR3 nucleotides read TGTGCCAGCTCATCCGGGACAGCTGGCTACACCTTC.

V is TRBV5-6 and J is TRBJ1-2; D is possibly TRBD1 (5 bases). The CDR3 totals 15 residues. V was pared by 1 base and J by 4 bases, with 14 bases between. Per germline, CDR1 SGHDT and CDR2 YYEEEE. The CDR3 region has the DNA TGTGCCAGCAGCTTGAGACGGGGGATCGGCTATGGCTACACCTTC. This codes for CASSLRRGIGYGYTF.

This clone was picked up a small number of times. The rearrangement uses TRBV9 and TRBJ1-1; D is ambiguous. Trimming stripped 1 base from V and 2 bases from J, with 6 bases between. Germline V gene data show CDR1 as SGDLS and CDR2 as YYNGEE. This CDR3 is 13 amino acids long. The CDR3 nucleotides read TGTGCCAGCAGCGTACACGGTAACACTGAAGCTTTCTTT. It is translated as CASSVHGNTEAFF.

This clone was recorded once. This chain connects TRBV4-1 to TRBJ2-5, with TRBD2 matching 8 bases. From germline, CDR1 is MGHRA and CDR2 YSYEKL. V gave up 1 base and J gave up 5 bases; unmatched junction bases: 12. The length of the CDR3 is 17 residues. The CDR3 DNA follows: TGCGCCAGCAGCCAAGCTGGGGCGGGGGGCCCGTGGGAGACCCAGTACTTC. This sequence encodes CASSQAGAGGPWETQYF.

The chain employs TRBV7-9 and TRBJ1-4; 7 nucleotides align to TRBD1. There are 18 residues in the CDR3. J gave up 0 bases and V 10 bases, and 17 bases lay outside the gene matches. In germline, CDR1 is SEHNR, CDR2 FQNEAQ (reference sequence). As DNA, the CDR3 is TGTGCCACGTCGGGACAGCGAGATCGACTGCCAACTAATGAAAAACTGTTTTTT. This gives the protein CATSGQRDRLPTNEKLFF.

The chain carries TRBV11-2 and TRBJ1-1; 7 nucleotides match TRBD1. From germline, CDR1 is SGHAT and CDR2 FQNNGV. Germline trimming cut 1 base from V and 0 bases from J; bases unmatched to any gene: 8. CDR3 length equals 17 residues. The CDR3, as DNA: TGTGCCAGCAGCTTAGGAGGACAGGCCAGAATGAACACTGAAGCTTTCTTT. Encoded protein: CASSLGGQARMNTEAFF.

V gene TRBV27 combines with J gene TRBJ1-1; 8 bases are shared with TRBD1. The CDR3 runs 13 residues. V trimming: 6 bases; J trimming: 7 bases; junction bases outside the gene matches: 7. Per the germline V gene, CDR1 is MNHEY and CDR2 is SMNVEV (reference sequence). As DNA, the CDR3 is TGTGCCAGCAGCACAAGGACAGGGCGTGAAGCTTTCTTT. The encoded protein is CASSTRTGREAFF.

The rearrangement links TRBV9 to TRBJ2-2; D not resolved. V was cut by 4 bases and J by 6 bases, with 13 bases left in between. The CDR3 is 14 amino acids. The germline V gene has CDR1 SGDLS and CDR2 YYNGEE. CDR3 protein: CASSPQRFPGELFF. The CDR3 nucleotides read TGTGCCAGCAGCCCCCAACGGTTCCCCGGGGAGCTGTTTTTT. Looking up the rest from reference TRBV9 and TRBJ2-2 gives the full variable domain: DSGVTQTPKHLITATGQRVTLRCSPRSGDLSVYWYQQSLDQGLQFLIQYYNGEERAKGNILERFSAQQFPDLHSELNLSSLELGDSALYFCASSPQRFPGELFFGEGSRLTVL.

This chain uses TRBV7-9 with TRBJ2-3; 8 nucleotides agree with TRBD2. This CDR3 spans 18 amino acids. The V and J ends lost 1 base and 2 bases, in that order; junction bases with no gene match: 11. CDR1 SEHNR and CDR2 FQNEAQ come from the germline V gene (reference sequence). CDR3 amino acids: CASSLGFYGGGSTDTQYF. The CDR3 coding sequence is TGTGCCAGCAGCTTAGGATTTTATGGCGGGGGGTCCACAGATACGCAGTATTTT.

V gene TRBV18 combines with J gene TRBJ1-5, with no clear D. This CDR3 has 15 residues. The germline CDR1 and CDR2 sequences are KGHSH and LQKENI. V lost 3 bases to trimming and J lost 5 bases, with 14 bases between them. CDR3 in amino acids: CASSPEGRSYQPQHF. CDR3 sequence (DNA): TGTGCCAGCTCACCCGAGGGCAGATCTTATCAGCCCCAGCATTTT.

This clone came up once. The V and J genes are TRBV19 and TRBJ2-6; D may match TRBD1 or TRBD2 (5 bases each). V lost 8 bases and J lost 0, with 8 bases in between. Germline V gene lookup returns CDR1 LNHDA and CDR2 SQIVND (reference sequence). This CDR3 comprises 14 residues. The CDR3 loop is CASAGTSGANVLTF. CDR3 DNA sequence: TGTGCCAGTGCCGGGACCTCTGGGGCCAACGTCCTGACTTTC.

This chain uses TRBV15 with TRBJ2-7; 9 bases fit TRBD1. The CDR3 contains 15 residues. With 2 bases clipped from V and 5 bases from J, the junction kept 7 bases outside the gene matches. Per germline, CDR1 LNHNV and CDR2 YYDKDF (reference sequence). The CDR3 coding sequence is TGTGCCACCAGCAGAACGGAGGGACAGGGCGACGAGCAGTACTTC. Protein product: CATSRTEGQGDEQYF.

The rearrangement uses TRBV19 and TRBJ2-7, with 9 bases matching TRBD2. The ends lost 10 bases at V and 7 bases at J; junction bases unmatched: 17. The CDR3 consists of 15 residues. The germline gives CDR1 LNHDA, CDR2 SQIVND (reference sequence). The CDR3 DNA is TGTGCCACCGTTCAGTGGCGGGGGGGCCGGGGAGAGCAGTACTTC. Its protein is CATVQWRGGRGEQYF.

This chain connects TRBV11-2 to TRBJ2-2; unclear D gene. V dropped 2 bases and J dropped 6 bases, with 10 bases sitting between them. The CDR3 runs to 14 residues. From germline, CDR1 is SGHAT and CDR2 FQNNGV. The CDR3 nucleotides are TGTGCCAGCAGCTTACTTTTAGCCCCCGGGGAGCTGTTTTTT. The encoded protein is CASSLLLAPGELFF.

The chain has TRBV4-2 and TRBJ2-7; perhaps TRBD2 as D (6 bases). Trimming cost V 0 bases and J 2 bases, with 14 bases left between them. The CDR3 runs 16 residues. Germline lookup yields CDR1 LGHNA and CDR2 YNFKEQ. The CDR3 loop reads CASSQDGAGPPYEQYF. In DNA form, the CDR3 reads TGTGCCAGCAGCCAAGATGGGGCGGGGCCTCCCTACGAGCAGTACTTC.

The chain is built from TRBV7-2 and TRBJ1-4; tentatively, D is TRBD1 (6 bases). CDR1 is SGHTA, CDR2 FQGNSA, per germline. V was pared by 5 bases and J by 3 bases, with 16 bases between. The CDR3 is 16 residues long. The CDR3 reads CASSPPPGGPNEKLFF. The DNA for the CDR3 is TGTGCCAGCAGCCCACCCCCCGGGGGCCCTAATGAAAAACTGTTTTTT.

This clone was observed once. The rearrangement links TRBV6-6 to TRBJ1-5; D is ambiguous. V was shortened by 7 bases and J by 1 base, with 2 bases between the two germline ends. Germline V lookup: CDR1 MNHNY, CDR2 SVGAGI (reference sequence). The CDR3 has 11 amino acids. The CDR3 coding sequence is TGTGCCAGCATGAGCAATCAGCCCCAGCATTTT. Its protein is CASMSNQPQHF.

The chain is built from TRBV7-9 and TRBJ1-2, with no clear D. V lost 3 bases to trimming and J lost 7 bases, with 6 bases between them. The germline CDR1 and CDR2 sequences are SEHNR and FQNEAQ (reference sequence). The CDR3 has 11 amino acids. The CDR3 is CASSLSLGYTF. The CDR3 nucleotides are TGTGCCAGCAGCTTGTCCCTTGGCTACACCTTC.